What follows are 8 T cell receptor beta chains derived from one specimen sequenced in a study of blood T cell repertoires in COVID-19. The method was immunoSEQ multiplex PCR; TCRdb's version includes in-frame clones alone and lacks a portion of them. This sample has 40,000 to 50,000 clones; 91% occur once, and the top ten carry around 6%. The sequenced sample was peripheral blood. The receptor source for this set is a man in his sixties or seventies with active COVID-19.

The CDR3 protein is CASKVDSSYNEQFF. The DNA for the CDR3 is TGTGCCAGCAAAGTCGACAGCTCCTACAATGAGCAGTTCTTC. V gene TRBV28 combines with J gene TRBJ2-1, with D possibly being TRBD1 (5 bases). This CDR3 region has 14 residues. Trimming took 7 bases from V and 0 from J, leaving 10 bases between them. Per the germline V gene, CDR1 is MDHEN and CDR2 is SYDVKM.

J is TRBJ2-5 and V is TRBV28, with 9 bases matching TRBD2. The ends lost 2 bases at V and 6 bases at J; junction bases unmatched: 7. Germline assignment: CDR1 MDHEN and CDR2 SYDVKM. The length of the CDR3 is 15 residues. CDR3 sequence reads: CASSLGRGGLKTQYF. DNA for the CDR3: TGTGCCAGCAGTTTAGGGCGGGGGGGCCTGAAGACCCAGTACTTC.

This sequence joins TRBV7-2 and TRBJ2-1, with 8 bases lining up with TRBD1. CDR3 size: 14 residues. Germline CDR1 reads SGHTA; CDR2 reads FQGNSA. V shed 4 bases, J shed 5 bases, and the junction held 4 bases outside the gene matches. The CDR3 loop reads CASSSRTGNNEQFF. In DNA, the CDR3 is TGTGCCAGCAGCTCTAGGACAGGGAACAATGAGCAGTTCTTC. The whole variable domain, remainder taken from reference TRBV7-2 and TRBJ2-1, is GAGVSQSPSNKVTEKGKDVELRCDPISGHTALYWYRQSLGQGLEFLIYFQGNSAPDKSGLPSDRFSAERTGGSVSTLTIQRTQQEDSAVYLCASSSRTGNNEQFFGPGTRLTVL.

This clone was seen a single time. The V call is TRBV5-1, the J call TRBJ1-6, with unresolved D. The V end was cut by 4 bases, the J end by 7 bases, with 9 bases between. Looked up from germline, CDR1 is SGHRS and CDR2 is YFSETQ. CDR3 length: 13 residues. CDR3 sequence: CASSIGVNSPLHF. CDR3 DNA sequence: TGCGCCAGCAGCATCGGGGTCAATTCACCCCTCCACTTT.

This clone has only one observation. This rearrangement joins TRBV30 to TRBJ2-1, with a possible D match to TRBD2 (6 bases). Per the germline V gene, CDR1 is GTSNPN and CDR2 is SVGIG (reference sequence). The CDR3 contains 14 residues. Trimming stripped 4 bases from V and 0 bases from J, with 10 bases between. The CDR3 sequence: CAWNLADSYNEQFF. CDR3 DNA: TGTGCCTGGAACTTAGCGGACTCCTACAATGAGCAGTTCTTC.

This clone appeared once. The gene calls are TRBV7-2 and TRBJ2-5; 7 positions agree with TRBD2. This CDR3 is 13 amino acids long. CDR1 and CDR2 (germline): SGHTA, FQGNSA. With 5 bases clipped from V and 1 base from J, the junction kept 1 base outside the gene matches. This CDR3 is CASSPSGQETQYF. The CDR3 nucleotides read TGTGCCAGCAGCCCTAGCGGCCAAGAGACCCAGTACTTC.

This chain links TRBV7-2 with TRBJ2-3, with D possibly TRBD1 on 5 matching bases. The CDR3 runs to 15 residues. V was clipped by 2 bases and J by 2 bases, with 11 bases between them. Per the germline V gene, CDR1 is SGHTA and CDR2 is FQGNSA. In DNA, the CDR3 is TGTGCCAGCAGCTTAATCAGGGCAAACACAGATACGCAGTATTTT. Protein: CASSLIRANTDTQYF.

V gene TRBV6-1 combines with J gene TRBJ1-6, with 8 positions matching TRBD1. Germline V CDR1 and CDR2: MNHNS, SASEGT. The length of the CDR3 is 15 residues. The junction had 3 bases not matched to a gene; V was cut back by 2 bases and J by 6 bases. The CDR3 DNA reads TGTGCCAGCAGTGAACAGGGGGCGGGTAATTCACCCCTCCACTTT. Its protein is CASSEQGAGNSPLHF.